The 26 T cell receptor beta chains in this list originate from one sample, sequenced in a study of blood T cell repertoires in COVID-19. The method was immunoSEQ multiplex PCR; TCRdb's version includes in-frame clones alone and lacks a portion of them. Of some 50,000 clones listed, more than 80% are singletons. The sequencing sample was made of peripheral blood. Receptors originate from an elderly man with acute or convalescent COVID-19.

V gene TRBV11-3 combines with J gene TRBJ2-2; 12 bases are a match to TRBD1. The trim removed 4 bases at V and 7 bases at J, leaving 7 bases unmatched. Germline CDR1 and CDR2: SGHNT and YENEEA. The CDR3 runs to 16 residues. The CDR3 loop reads CASSSRDRGRDGELFF. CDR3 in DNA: TGTGCCAGCAGCTCCCGGGACAGGGGGCGTGACGGGGAGCTGTTTTTT.

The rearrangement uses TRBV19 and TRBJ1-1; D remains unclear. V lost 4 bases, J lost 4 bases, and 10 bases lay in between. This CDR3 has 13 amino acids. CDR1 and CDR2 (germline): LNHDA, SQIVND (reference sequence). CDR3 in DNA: TGTGCCAGTAGTAGGTCGGGTGGCACTGAAGCTTTCTTT. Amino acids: CASSRSGGTEAFF.

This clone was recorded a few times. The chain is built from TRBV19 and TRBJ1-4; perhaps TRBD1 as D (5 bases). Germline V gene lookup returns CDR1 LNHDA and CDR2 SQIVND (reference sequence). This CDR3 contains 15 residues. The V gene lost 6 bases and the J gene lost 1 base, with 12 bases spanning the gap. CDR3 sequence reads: CASREGGVTNEKLFF. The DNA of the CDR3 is TGTGCCAGTAGAGAGGGAGGGGTAACTAATGAAAAACTGTTTTTT.

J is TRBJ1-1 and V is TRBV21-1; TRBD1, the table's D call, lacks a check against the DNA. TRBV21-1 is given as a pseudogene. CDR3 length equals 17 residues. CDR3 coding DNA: TGTGCCAGCAGCAAGGTAATGGACAGGGGCGGGAACACTGAAGCTTTCTTT. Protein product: CASSKVMDRGGNTEAFF.

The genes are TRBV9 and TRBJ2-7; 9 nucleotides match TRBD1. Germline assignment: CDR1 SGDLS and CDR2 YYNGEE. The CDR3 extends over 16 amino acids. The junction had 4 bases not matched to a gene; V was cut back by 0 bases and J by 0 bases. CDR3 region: CASSVGDRAHSYEQYF. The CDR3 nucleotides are TGTGCCAGCAGCGTAGGGGACAGGGCCCACTCCTACGAGCAGTACTTC.

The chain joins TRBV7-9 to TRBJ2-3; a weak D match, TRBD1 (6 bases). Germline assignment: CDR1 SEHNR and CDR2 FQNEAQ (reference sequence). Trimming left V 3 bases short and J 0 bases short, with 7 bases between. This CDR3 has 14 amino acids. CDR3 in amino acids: CASSFGQSTDTQYF. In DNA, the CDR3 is TGTGCCAGCAGCTTTGGACAGAGCACAGATACGCAGTATTTT.

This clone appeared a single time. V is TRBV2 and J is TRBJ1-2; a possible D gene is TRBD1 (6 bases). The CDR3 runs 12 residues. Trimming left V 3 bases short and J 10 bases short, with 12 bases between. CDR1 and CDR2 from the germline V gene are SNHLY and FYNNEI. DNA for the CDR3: TGTGCCAGCAGTGAGGACAGCTACTCCTACACCTTC. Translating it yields CASSEDSYSYTF.

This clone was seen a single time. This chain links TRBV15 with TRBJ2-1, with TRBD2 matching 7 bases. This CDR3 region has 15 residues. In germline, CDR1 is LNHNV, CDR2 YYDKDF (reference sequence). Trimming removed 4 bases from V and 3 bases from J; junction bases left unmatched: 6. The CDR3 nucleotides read TGTGCCACCAGCACGGGAGGAGGGGTCTACAATGAGCAGTTCTTC. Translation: CATSTGGGVYNEQFF.

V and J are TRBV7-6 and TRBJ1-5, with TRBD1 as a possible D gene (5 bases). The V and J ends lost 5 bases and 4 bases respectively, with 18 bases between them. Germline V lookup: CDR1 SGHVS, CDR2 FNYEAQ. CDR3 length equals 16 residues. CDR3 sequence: CASSVFPGVSNQPQHF. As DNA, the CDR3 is TGTGCCAGCAGCGTCTTTCCGGGGGTATCAAATCAGCCCCAGCATTTT.

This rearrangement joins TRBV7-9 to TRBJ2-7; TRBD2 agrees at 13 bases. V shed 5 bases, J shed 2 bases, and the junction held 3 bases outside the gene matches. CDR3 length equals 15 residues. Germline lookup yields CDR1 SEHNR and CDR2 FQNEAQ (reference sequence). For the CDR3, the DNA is TGTGCCAGCAGCCTGGGACTAGCGGGGACCTACGAGCAGTACTTC. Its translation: CASSLGLAGTYEQYF.

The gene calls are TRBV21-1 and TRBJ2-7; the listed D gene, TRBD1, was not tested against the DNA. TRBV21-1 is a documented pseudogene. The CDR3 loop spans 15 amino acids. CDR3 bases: TGTGCCAGCAGATCCCGGGACAGGGTGAGTGGGGAGCAGTACTTC. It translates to CASRSRDRVSGEQYF.

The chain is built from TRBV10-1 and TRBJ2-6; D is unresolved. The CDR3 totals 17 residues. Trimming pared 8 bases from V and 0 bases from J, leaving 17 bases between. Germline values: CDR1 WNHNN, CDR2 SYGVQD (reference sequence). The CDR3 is CASQRLGTYSGANVLTF. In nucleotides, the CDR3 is TGCGCCAGCCAGCGACTCGGCACTTACTCTGGGGCCAACGTCCTGACTTTC.

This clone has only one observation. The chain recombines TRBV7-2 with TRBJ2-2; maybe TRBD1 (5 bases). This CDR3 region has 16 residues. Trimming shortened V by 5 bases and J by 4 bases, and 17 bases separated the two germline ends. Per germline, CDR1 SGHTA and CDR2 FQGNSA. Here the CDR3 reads CASSRHATAATGELFF. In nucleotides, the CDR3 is TGTGCCAGCAGCCGTCACGCGACAGCAGCCACCGGGGAGCTGTTTTTT.

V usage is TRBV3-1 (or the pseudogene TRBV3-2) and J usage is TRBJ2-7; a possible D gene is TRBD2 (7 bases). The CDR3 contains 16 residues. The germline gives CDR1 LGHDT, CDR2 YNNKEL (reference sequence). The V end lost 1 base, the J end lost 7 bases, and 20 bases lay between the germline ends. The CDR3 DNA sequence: TGTGCCAGCAGCCAAGGGCTGGGAGGGGGAAGAGGGGAGCAGTACTTC. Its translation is CASSQGLGGGRGEQYF.

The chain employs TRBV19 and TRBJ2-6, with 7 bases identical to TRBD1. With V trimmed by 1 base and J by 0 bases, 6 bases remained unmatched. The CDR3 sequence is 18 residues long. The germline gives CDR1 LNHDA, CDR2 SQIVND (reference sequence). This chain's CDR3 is CASSIGWTGRSGANVLTF. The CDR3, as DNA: TGTGCCAGTAGTATAGGTTGGACAGGCCGCTCTGGGGCCAACGTCCTGACTTTC.

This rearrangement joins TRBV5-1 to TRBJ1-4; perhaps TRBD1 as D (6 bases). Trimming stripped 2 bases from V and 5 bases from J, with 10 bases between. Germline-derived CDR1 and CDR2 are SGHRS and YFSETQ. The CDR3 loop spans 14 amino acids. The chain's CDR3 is CASSLETGNEKLFF. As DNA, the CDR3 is TGCGCCAGCAGCTTAGAAACAGGGAATGAAAAACTGTTTTTT.

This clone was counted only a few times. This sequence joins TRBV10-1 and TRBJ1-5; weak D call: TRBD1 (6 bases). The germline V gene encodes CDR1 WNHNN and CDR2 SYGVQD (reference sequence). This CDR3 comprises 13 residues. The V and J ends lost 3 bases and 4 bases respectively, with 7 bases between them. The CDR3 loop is CASSETGNQPQHF. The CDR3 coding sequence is TGCGCCAGCAGTGAAACAGGGAATCAGCCCCAGCATTTT.

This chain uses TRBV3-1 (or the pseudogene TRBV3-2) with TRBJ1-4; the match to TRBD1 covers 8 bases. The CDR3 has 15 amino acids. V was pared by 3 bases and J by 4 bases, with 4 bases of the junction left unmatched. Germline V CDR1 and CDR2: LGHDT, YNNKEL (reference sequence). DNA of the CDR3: TGTGCCAGCAGCCAGGGGGACAGGAGTAATGAAAAACTGTTTTTT. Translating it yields CASSQGDRSNEKLFF.

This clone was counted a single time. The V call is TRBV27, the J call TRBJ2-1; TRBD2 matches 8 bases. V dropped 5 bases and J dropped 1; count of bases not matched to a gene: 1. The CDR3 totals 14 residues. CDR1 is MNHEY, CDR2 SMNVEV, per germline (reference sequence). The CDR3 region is CASSRGGSYNEQFF. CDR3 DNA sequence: TGTGCCAGCAGTCGGGGGGGTTCCTACAATGAGCAGTTCTTC.

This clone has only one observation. The DNA for the CDR3 is TGTGCCAGCAGCCGGGGACAGGCGTTTTCTGAAGCTTTCTTT. This encodes CASSRGQAFSEAFF. The chain couples TRBV7-6 to TRBJ1-1, with 8 bases identical to TRBD1. The CDR3 extends over 14 amino acids. The junction had 8 bases not matched to a gene; V was cut back by 5 bases and J by 6 bases. Germline-derived CDR1 and CDR2 are SGHVS and FNYEAQ.

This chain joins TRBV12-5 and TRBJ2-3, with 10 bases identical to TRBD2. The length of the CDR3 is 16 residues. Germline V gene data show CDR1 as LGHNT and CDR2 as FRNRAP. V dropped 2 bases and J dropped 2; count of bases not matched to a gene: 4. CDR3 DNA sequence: TGTGCTAGTGGTTTGAGGCTAGCGGGGGCCACAGATACGCAGTATTTT. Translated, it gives CASGLRLAGATDTQYF.

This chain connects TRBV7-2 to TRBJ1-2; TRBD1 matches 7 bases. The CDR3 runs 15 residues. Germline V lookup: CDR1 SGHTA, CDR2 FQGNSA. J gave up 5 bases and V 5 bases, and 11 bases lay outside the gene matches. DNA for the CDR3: TGTGCCAGCAGCCTCTTAACCGGACAGGCTTATGGCTACACCTTC. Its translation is CASSLLTGQAYGYTF.

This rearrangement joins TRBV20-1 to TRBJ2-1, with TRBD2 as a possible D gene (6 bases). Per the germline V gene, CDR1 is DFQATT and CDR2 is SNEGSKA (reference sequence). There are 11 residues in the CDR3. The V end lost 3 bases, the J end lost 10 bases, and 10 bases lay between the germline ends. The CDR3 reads CSASPLAEQFF. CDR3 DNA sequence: TGCAGTGCTAGCCCTCTAGCGGAGCAGTTCTTC.

The CDR3 nucleotides are TGTGCCACCAGCAGAGATGGGCCAGATACGCAGTATTTT. Its protein product is CATSRDGPDTQYF. The V call is TRBV15, the J call TRBJ2-3; D unclear. The V and J ends lost 0 bases and 4 bases respectively, with 5 bases between them. The CDR3 loop spans 13 amino acids. Germline CDR1 is LNHNV and CDR2 is YYDKDF (reference sequence). Complete variable domain (other parts from reference TRBV15 and TRBJ2-3): DAMVIQNPRYQVTQFGKPVTLSCSQTLNHNVMYWYQQKSSQAPKLLFHYYDKDFNNEADTPDNFQSRRPNTSFCFLDIRSPGLGDTAMYLCATSRDGPDTQYFGPGTRLTVL.

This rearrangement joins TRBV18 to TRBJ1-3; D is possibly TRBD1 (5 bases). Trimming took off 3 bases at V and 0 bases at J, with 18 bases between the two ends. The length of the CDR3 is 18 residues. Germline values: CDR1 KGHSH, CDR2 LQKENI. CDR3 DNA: TGTGCCAGCTCACCCCTTCAATGGGGGGGGAGCTCTGGAAACACCATATATTTT. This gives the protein CASSPLQWGGSSGNTIYF. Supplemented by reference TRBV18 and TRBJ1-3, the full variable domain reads NAGVMQNPRHLVRRRGQEARLRCSPMKGHSHVYWYRQLPEEGLKFMVYLQKENIIDESGMPKERFSAEFPKEGPSILRIQQVVRGDSAAYFCASSPLQWGGSSGNTIYFGEGSWLTVV.

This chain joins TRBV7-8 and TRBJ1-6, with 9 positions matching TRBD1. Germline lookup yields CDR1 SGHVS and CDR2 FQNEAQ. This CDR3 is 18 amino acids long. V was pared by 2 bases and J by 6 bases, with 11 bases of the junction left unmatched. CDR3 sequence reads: CASSLPPGQGKVNSPLHF. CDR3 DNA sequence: TGTGCCAGCAGCTTACCGCCGGGACAGGGCAAGGTTAATTCACCCCTCCACTTT.